A single sample gave rise to the 2 T cell receptor beta chains below, sequenced in a study of breast tumors, draining lymph nodes, adjacent tissues. Breast cancer patients provided tissue from their axillary draining lymph nodes. TCRdb independently ran MiXCR on the multiplex PCR reads; one entry per CDR3 protein. This table has approximately 130,000 distinct CDR3 sequences, around 20% appearing once. Sequenced: axillary lymph node tissue. These receptor sequences come from a female donor with breast cancer. Some clones in this sample may be carry-over from other donors' samples.

Note on this clonotype: This may be a read error: a much more frequent sequence differs by one nucleotide. The genes are TRBV6-5 and TRBJ1-5; 7 nucleotides agree with TRBD1. CDR1 MNHEY and CDR2 SVGAGI come from the germline V gene. The CDR3 sequence is 14 residues long. The CDR3 protein is CASSLQGSNQPRHF. CDR3 coding DNA: TGTGCCAGCAGTTTACAGGGGAGCAATCAGCCCCGGCATTTT.

The sample holds many counts of this clonotype. The V call is TRBV7-8, the J call TRBJ1-2; 10 nucleotides match TRBD1. Germline lookup yields CDR1 SGHVS and CDR2 FQNEAQ. The CDR3 has 15 amino acids. The ends lost 7 bases at V and 4 bases at J; junction bases unmatched: 9. The CDR3 spells CASTPGTGEVYGYTF. CDR3 coding DNA: TGTGCCAGCACCCCAGGGACAGGGGAAGTCTATGGCTACACCTTC. Full variable domain (outside the CDR3, taken from reference TRBV7-8 and TRBJ1-2): GAGVSQSPRYKVAKRGQDVALRCDPISGHVSLFWYQQALGQGPEFLTYFQNEAQLDKSGLPSDRFFAERPEGSVSTLKIQRTQQEDSAVYLCASTPGTGEVYGYTFGSGTRLTVV.